This T cell receptor (beta chain) is drawn from a study of Ad26.COV2.S vaccination and SARS-CoV-2 variants. The method was immunoSEQ multiplex PCR; TCRdb's version includes in-frame clones alone and lacks a portion of them. The table lists roughly 380,000 clones, around 87% of them singletons. Treatment described: about 20 received Ad26.COV2.S at low or high dose, single or two shots; several received placebo; per-sample allocation not given. Day 63 after the first vaccine or placebo injection was the time point for sampling. At a Boston site, the person donating was an adult of 18-55 years. This sequence originates from a person between 18 and 65 years old who received the Ad26.COV2.S COVID-19 vaccine or a placebo. The material sequenced was peripheral blood, taken in a trial of Ad26.COV2.S vaccine versus placebo.

CDR3 loop: CASSYPAGANYGYTF. CDR3 DNA: TGTGCCAGCAGTTACCCGGCAGGGGCCAACTATGGCTACACCTTC. This chain joins TRBV6-2 or TRBV6-3 and TRBJ1-2; D may be TRBD1 (6 bases). Germline lookup yields CDR1 MNHEY and CDR2 SVGEGT. V lost 2 bases and J 2 bases, leaving 12 bases between the germline ends. This CDR3 region has 15 residues.